The 27 T cell receptor beta chains in this list originate from one sample, sequenced in a study of T-cell reconstitution after alpha-beta-depleted transplantation in children. Unique molecular identifiers were incorporated during preparation of the TCRbeta library. TCRdb re-analysed the PCR reads in MiXCR, keeping a single row per CDR3 protein. The sample holds more than 120,000 distinct CDR3 sequences, 8% to 10% seen once. The sample here was PBMCs, mostly from graft donor cells, taken 180 days after TCRalphabeta/CD19-depleted stem cell transplant. The receptor set was obtained from a female patient under 10 years old who had a stem cell transplant for congenital amegakaryocytic thrombocytopenia, so the T cells may come from the graft donor.

This clonotype was counted only a few times. This chain links TRBV11-1 with TRBJ2-1; D uncertain. The germline V gene encodes CDR1 SGHAT and CDR2 FQDESV (reference sequence). This CDR3 contains 19 residues. V lost 0 bases and J 0 bases, leaving 18 bases between the germline ends. The CDR3 bases are TGTGCCAGCAGCTTAGCCTACGGAGATGACGGAAGCTCCTACAATGAGCAGTTCTTC. Protein product: CASSLAYGDDGSSYNEQFF.

This clonotype was seen many times. The chain employs TRBV12-3 or TRBV12-4 and TRBJ2-1; 9 positions agree with TRBD1. Trimming removed 3 bases from V and 9 bases from J; junction bases left unmatched: 24. The CDR3 sequence is 20 residues long. CDR3 in amino acids: CASSFSGGQGIAGYFREQFF. DNA for the CDR3: TGTGCCAGCAGTTTTTCGGGGGGACAGGGAATAGCGGGCTACTTTCGTGAGCAGTTCTTC.

This clonotype was recorded many times. The rearrangement uses TRBV27 and TRBJ2-1, with 10 nucleotides matching TRBD2. The CDR3 loop spans 16 amino acids. Germline V CDR1 and CDR2: MNHEY, SMNVEV (reference sequence). J lost 3 bases, V lost 2 bases, and 4 bases had no gene match. The CDR3, as DNA: TGTGCCAGCAGTTTAACGACTAGCGGGCTCTACAATGAGCAGTTCTTC. It codes for CASSLTTSGLYNEQFF.

This clonotype has ten or more counts. The chain combines TRBV5-1 with TRBJ1-2; a weak D match, TRBD1 (5 bases). Per the germline V gene, CDR1 is SGHRS and CDR2 is YFSETQ. The CDR3 runs 15 residues. Trimming left V 6 bases short and J 2 bases short, with 17 bases between. The DNA of the CDR3 is TGCGCCAGCACCCCGGTTGGGGCAGGGAACTATGGCTACACCTTC. Translated, it gives CASTPVGAGNYGYTF.

In this sample, this clonotype turned up many times. CDR3 nucleotides: TGTGCCAGCAGCCAAGTTGCAAACATTCAGTACTTC. This gives the protein CASSQVANIQYF. The chain links TRBV3-1 to TRBJ2-4, with D hard to call. The germline gives CDR1 LGHDT, CDR2 YNNKEL (reference sequence). The CDR3 has 12 amino acids. V was pared by 1 base and J by 6 bases, with 4 bases between.

The V call is TRBV5-4, the J call TRBJ1-2; the match to TRBD1 covers 9 bases. CDR3 size: 17 residues. Germline V gene sequence: CDR1 SGHNT, CDR2 YYREEE (reference sequence). Germline trimming cut 4 bases from V and 8 bases from J; bases unmatched to any gene: 18. CDR3 region: CASSPLGQGIGWKGYTF. CDR3 in DNA: TGTGCCAGCAGCCCTTTGGGACAGGGAATAGGTTGGAAAGGCTACACCTTC.

This clonotype showed up many times. The chain carries TRBV12-3 or TRBV12-4 and TRBJ2-7, with 9 bases matching TRBD2. The V segment lost 5 bases and the J segment 4 bases; nucleotides outside the gene matches: 9. CDR3 length: 15 amino acids. In DNA form, the CDR3 reads TGTGCCAGCAGTCTCGGGGGTAGCGGGAGTTACGAGCAGTACTTC. It translates to CASSLGGSGSYEQYF.

The chain joins TRBV5-1 to TRBJ2-6, with 9 bases aligning to TRBD2. CDR3 length: 17 amino acids. The germline V gene encodes CDR1 SGHRS and CDR2 YFSETQ. Unmatched junction bases numbered 9, after V lost 4 bases and J lost 4 bases. This CDR3 is CASSNLAGSSGANVLTF. The CDR3 DNA sequence: TGCGCCAGCAGCAACCTAGCGGGGTCTTCGGGGGCCAACGTCCTGACTTTC.

This clonotype was picked up a small number of times. The V gene is TRBV6-6, the J gene TRBJ2-1, with D tentatively TRBD2 (5 bases). The ends were cut back, 7 bases at V and 9 bases at J, with 13 bases in the middle. From germline, CDR1 is MNHNY and CDR2 SVGAGI (reference sequence). The length of the CDR3 is 12 residues. The CDR3 DNA sequence: TGTGCCAGCAATCCTAGCTTTGGTGAGCAGTTCTTC. Translation gives CASNPSFGEQFF.

This clonotype has a count of ten or more. The rearrangement links TRBV12-3 or TRBV12-4 to TRBJ2-7; D unclear. The CDR3 runs 13 residues. V lost 5 bases and J 3 bases, leaving 11 bases between the germline ends. CDR3 region: CASSLRPYYEQYF. CDR3 sequence (DNA): TGTGCCAGCAGTCTCCGCCCATACTACGAGCAGTACTTC.

The chain links TRBV20-1 to TRBJ2-4; possibly TRBD1 or TRBD2 for D (5 bases each). The CDR3 has 13 residues. CDR1 DFQATT and CDR2 SNEGSKA come from the germline V gene (reference sequence). V lost 5 bases, J lost 4 bases, and 12 bases lay in between. In DNA, the CDR3 is TGCAGTGCTCTGGGGGACCCGAAAAACATTCAGTACTTC. Translation: CSALGDPKNIQYF.

This clonotype was counted only a few times. The chain has TRBV3-1 and TRBJ1-3; no clear D. Trimming removed 3 bases at V and 1 base at J, with 10 bases between. Germline V gives CDR1 LGHDT, CDR2 YNNKEL (reference sequence). The CDR3 sequence is 15 residues long. Here the CDR3 reads CASSHRRQSGNTIYF. The CDR3 region has the DNA TGTGCCAGCAGCCACCGTCGTCAGTCTGGAAACACCATATATTTT. Full variable domain (rest looked up from reference TRBV3-1 and TRBJ1-3): DTAVSQTPKYLVTQMGNDKSIKCEQNLGHDTMYWYKQDSKKFLKIMFSYNNKELIINETVPNRFSPKSPDKAHLNLHINSLELGDSAVYFCASSHRRQSGNTIYFGEGSWLTVV.

This clonotype was detected a few times. Its ends do not fully match the called genes, so a read error is possible. This chain links TRBV14 with TRBJ1-1; D ambiguous. This CDR3 is built from 13 residues. Germline assignment: CDR1 SGHDN and CDR2 FVKESK. The CDR3 protein is CASSQVGSPEAFF. CDR3 bases: TGTGCCAGCAGCCAAGTGGGTTCTCCTGAGGCTTTCTTT.

A few counts support this clonotype. The chain links TRBV19 to TRBJ1-1; D may be TRBD1 (5 bases). The germline CDR1 and CDR2 sequences are LNHDA and SQIVND (reference sequence). Trimming removed 4 bases from V and 6 bases from J, with 9 bases in between. This CDR3 has 12 residues. Here the CDR3 reads CASSTWGAEAFF. The CDR3 DNA is TGTGCCAGTAGTACCTGGGGCGCTGAAGCTTTCTTT.

This clonotype was recorded at least ten times. Relative to the germline gene, one junction end is altered; a read error may explain this. The V call is TRBV5-5, the J call TRBJ2-3; 11 nucleotides match TRBD1. The germline gives CDR1 SGHKS, CDR2 YYEKEE (reference sequence). The CDR3 totals 15 residues. CDR3 in DNA: TGTGCCAGCACCTTGGACAGGGGGCTTGGAGATACGCAGTATTTT. Protein sequence: CASTLDRGLGDTQYF.

This clonotype was recorded many times. This chain connects TRBV24-1 to TRBJ2-7; D not resolved. V was cut by 4 bases and J by 0 bases, with 9 bases left in between. Germline V lookup: CDR1 KGHDR, CDR2 SFDVKD. The CDR3 loop spans 14 amino acids. CDR3 DNA sequence: TGTGCCACCAGTGACCCGGCTAACTCCTACGAGCAGTACTTC. Translated: CATSDPANSYEQYF.

This clonotype was counted between two and nine times. The chain is built from TRBV11-2 and TRBJ1-4, with a tentative D call TRBD1 (5 bases). V dropped 5 bases and J dropped 2 bases, with 6 bases sitting between them. This CDR3 contains 13 residues. Germline values: CDR1 SGHAT, CDR2 FQNNGV. CDR3 amino acids: CASSEGTNEKLFF. The CDR3 coding sequence is TGTGCCAGCAGCGAGGGGACTAATGAAAAACTGTTTTTT.

Many counts were recorded for this clonotype. The chain carries TRBV5-1 and TRBJ2-7; perhaps TRBD1 as D (5 bases). This CDR3 has 16 amino acids. The V gene lost 2 bases and the J gene lost 3 bases, with 18 bases spanning the gap. Germline V gene data show CDR1 as SGHRS and CDR2 as YFSETQ. CDR3 coding DNA: TGCGCCAGCAGCTTTTCCACAGGATGGAGTGGCTACGAGCAGTACTTC. This sequence encodes CASSFSTGWSGYEQYF.

The CDR3 DNA reads TGCAGTGCTAGAGATTCTGGCAGCCTGAACACTGAAGCTTTCTTT. Amino acid sequence: CSARDSGSLNTEAFF. This chain uses TRBV20-1 with TRBJ1-1; D is unclear. V shed 0 bases and J shed 0 bases, with 11 bases lying between them. In germline, CDR1 is DFQATT, CDR2 SNEGSKA (reference sequence). The CDR3 is 15 residues long.

This clonotype was counted at least ten times. V gene TRBV28 combines with J gene TRBJ1-3, with D uncertain. This CDR3 has 13 amino acids. Deletions cut 7 bases from V and 4 bases from J, with 11 bases between. The germline CDR1 and CDR2 sequences are MDHEN and SYDVKM. The CDR3 bases are TGTGCCAGCAACTTCGCCCGGGGAAACACCATATATTTT. Translation gives CASNFARGNTIYF.

This clonotype was seen at least ten times. The gene calls are TRBV5-4 and TRBJ2-3; a possible D gene is TRBD2 (6 bases). V was clipped by 0 bases and J by 0 bases, with 11 bases between them. The CDR3 extends over 16 amino acids. Germline V gives CDR1 SGHNT, CDR2 YYREEE (reference sequence). CDR3 sequence reads: CASSLGGASSTDTQYF. CDR3 nucleotides: TGTGCCAGCAGCTTGGGCGGGGCATCTAGCACAGATACGCAGTATTTT.

This clonotype was recorded a few times. The rearrangement links TRBV29-1 to TRBJ2-7; the D gene is possibly TRBD2 (6 bases). CDR3 length: 13 amino acids. Germline assignment: CDR1 SQVTM and CDR2 ANQGSEA. V lost 4 bases and J 4 bases, leaving 14 bases between the germline ends. The CDR3 spells CSVALRAGYEQYF. The CDR3 DNA reads as TGCAGCGTTGCCCTAAGGGCGGGGTACGAGCAGTACTTC.

Ten or more counts support this clonotype. The gene calls are TRBV5-8 and TRBJ1-2, with D perhaps TRBD1 (6 bases). The CDR3 has 13 amino acids. Deletions cut 3 bases from V and 3 bases from J, with 9 bases between. From germline, CDR1 is SGHTS and CDR2 YDEGEE. In DNA, the CDR3 is TGTGCCAGCAGCTCCCGACAGGACTATGGCTACACCTTC. This encodes CASSSRQDYGYTF.

This clonotype was counted only a few times. V gene TRBV20-1 combines with J gene TRBJ2-2; a weak D match, TRBD2 (6 bases). CDR3 length: 14 amino acids. The germline gives CDR1 DFQATT, CDR2 SNEGSKA (reference sequence). Trimming shortened V by 1 base and J by 4 bases, and 10 bases separated the two germline ends. As DNA, the CDR3 is TGCAGTGCTAGAGGCGGGGCAATCACCGGGGAGCTGTTTTTT. Translating gives CSARGGAITGELFF.

This clonotype was seen repeatedly, ten times or more. In DNA, the CDR3 is TGCAGTGCTCCGGAGACCAGGGAACCCCCTGGCTACACCTTC. As protein: CSAPETREPPGYTF. The genes are TRBV20-1 and TRBJ1-2, with D possibly matching TRBD1 (5 bases). Germline CDR1 and CDR2: DFQATT and SNEGSKA (reference sequence). CDR3 length equals 14 residues. V gave up 5 bases and J gave up 7 bases, with 20 bases separating them.

This clonotype was detected ten times or more. The chain carries TRBV12-3 or TRBV12-4 and TRBJ2-5, with 8 bases fitting TRBD1. This CDR3 contains 14 residues. The trim removed 5 bases at V and 1 base at J, leaving 3 bases unmatched. The DNA for the CDR3 is TGTGCCAGCAGTAAGGGGACAGGCCAAGAGACCCAGTACTTC. As protein: CASSKGTGQETQYF.

This clonotype was seen at least ten times. This chain uses TRBV6-1 with TRBJ1-3; D unclear. Germline CDR1 reads MNHNS; CDR2 reads SASEGT. The CDR3 sequence is 16 residues long. V lost 2 bases to trimming and J lost 1 base, with 12 bases between them. This chain's CDR3 is CASSEILVGSGNTIYF. The CDR3 region has the DNA TGTGCCAGCAGTGAAATTTTAGTCGGATCTGGAAACACCATATATTTT.